These 24 T cell receptor beta chains originate from one sample sequenced in a study of cytomegalovirus exposure and HLA in healthy donors. In the PCR, 60 Vbeta and 13 Jbeta primers were used. Method: immunoSEQ multiplex PCR; TCRdb's copy keeps in-frame clones and lacks some. The table shows 90,000 to 130,000 clones, with 80% to 85% occurring only once. Sequencing input: PBMCs. The receptors derive from a woman aged 55-69 years in good health and CMV-seropositive.

This sequence joins TRBV27 and TRBJ2-7, with D maybe TRBD1 (6 bases). The germline CDR1 and CDR2 sequences are MNHEY and SMNVEV (reference sequence). The length of the CDR3 is 17 residues. The germline V and J ends were trimmed by 4 bases and 4 bases, with 23 bases remaining between them. Here the CDR3 reads CASSSLQGSLVVYEQYF. CDR3 coding DNA: TGTGCCAGCAGTTCCCTACAGGGTTCACTTGTAGTTTACGAGCAGTACTTC.

The chain recombines TRBV25-1 with TRBJ1-2, with D possibly TRBD1 on 6 matching bases. The CDR3 is made up of 15 amino acids. Trimming left V 10 bases short and J 3 bases short, with 21 bases between. Per germline, CDR1 MGHDK and CDR2 SYGVNS. Written as DNA, the CDR3 is TGTGCCACCTCGAGGGCAGGGGCTGGGGACTATGGCTACACCTTC. It is translated as CATSRAGAGDYGYTF.

The sample holds a few counts of this clone. The chain joins TRBV9 to TRBJ2-1; TRBD2 agrees at 8 bases. CDR1 is SGDLS, CDR2 YYNGEE, per germline. This CDR3 contains 15 residues. Trimming removed 3 bases from V and 6 bases from J; junction bases left unmatched: 8. The CDR3 bases are TGTGCCAGCAGCGCTGCCGGGACTAGTCTCAATGAGCAGTTCTTC. Encoded protein: CASSAAGTSLNEQFF. Variable domain in full (rest from reference TRBV9 and TRBJ2-1): DSGVTQTPKHLITATGQRVTLRCSPRSGDLSVYWYQQSLDQGLQFLIQYYNGEERAKGNILERFSAQQFPDLHSELNLSSLELGDSALYFCASSAAGTSLNEQFFGPGTRLTVL.

The chain links TRBV9 to TRBJ2-1; 9 nucleotides line up with TRBD2. The CDR3 totals 16 residues. Germline V gene data show CDR1 as SGDLS and CDR2 as YYNGEE. The ends lost 3 bases at V and 4 bases at J; junction bases unmatched: 8. The CDR3 reads CASSALTSGEYNEQFF. CDR3 DNA sequence: TGTGCCAGCAGCGCCCTGACTAGCGGAGAATACAATGAGCAGTTCTTC. The whole variable domain, remainder taken from reference TRBV9 and TRBJ2-1, is DSGVTQTPKHLITATGQRVTLRCSPRSGDLSVYWYQQSLDQGLQFLIQYYNGEERAKGNILERFSAQQFPDLHSELNLSSLELGDSALYFCASSALTSGEYNEQFFGPGTRLTVL.

V and J are TRBV6-6 and TRBJ1-1; no definite D call. In germline, CDR1 is MNHNY, CDR2 SVGAGI (reference sequence). The CDR3 is made up of 16 amino acids. V was pared by 6 bases and J by 4 bases, with 21 bases between. CDR3 protein: CASRTEELTRGTEAFF. Written as DNA, the CDR3 is TGTGCCAGCAGAACGGAGGAATTGACCCGGGGCACTGAAGCTTTCTTT.

The gene calls are TRBV28 and TRBJ1-5; D ambiguous. The CDR3 has 11 amino acids. Germline CDR1 is MDHEN and CDR2 is SYDVKM. Deletions cut 8 bases from V and 2 bases from J, with 4 bases between. This CDR3 reads CASGRNQPQHF. In DNA form, the CDR3 reads TGTGCCAGCGGGCGCAATCAGCCCCAGCATTTT.

The chain carries TRBV7-9 and TRBJ1-1; no definite D call. CDR1 and CDR2 from the germline V gene are SEHNR and FQNEAQ (reference sequence). This CDR3 region has 16 residues. V was trimmed by 3 bases and J by 3 bases, leaving 17 bases between them. The CDR3, as DNA: TGTGCCAGCAGCTTTAGCGGTATTCGGCAGTACACTGAAGCTTTCTTT. Translating it yields CASSFSGIRQYTEAFF.

The chain joins TRBV7-9 to TRBJ1-2; tentative D call: TRBD1 (5 bases). This CDR3 is 15 amino acids long. CDR1 and CDR2 (germline): SEHNR, FQNEAQ (reference sequence). With 5 bases removed from V and 8 bases from J, the gap between germline ends came to 21 bases. CDR3 sequence: CASSTPGLQLRGYTF. The CDR3 DNA reads as TGTGCCAGCAGCACGCCGGGACTTCAACTCAGGGGCTACACCTTC.

In its sample, this clone was seen a few times. V and J are TRBV7-9 and TRBJ1-1, with 8 bases lining up with TRBD1. The CDR3 spans 16 residues. Trimming removed 6 bases from V and 7 bases from J; junction bases left unmatched: 16. CDR1 and CDR2 (germline): SEHNR, FQNEAQ (reference sequence). The DNA for the CDR3 is TGTGCCAGCAGTCGTAGCCCCGGACAGGGCGGGCGTGAAGCTTTCTTT. Protein product: CASSRSPGQGGREAFF.

V gene TRBV5-4 combines with J gene TRBJ1-1; 7 positions agree with TRBD1. This CDR3 region has 15 residues. CDR1 and CDR2 from the germline V gene are SGHNT and YYREEE (reference sequence). V lost 4 bases to trimming and J lost 3 bases; unmatched junction nucleotides: 9. CDR3: CASSPKGAEYTEAFF. The DNA for the CDR3 is TGTGCCAGCAGCCCCAAGGGGGCCGAATACACTGAAGCTTTCTTT.

In the case of this clone: One junction end disagrees with the germline gene, perhaps due to a read error. V is TRBV7-6 and J is TRBJ2-5; possibly TRBD2 for D (5 bases). CDR3 size: 13 residues. Per the germline V gene, CDR1 is SGHVS and CDR2 is FNYEAQ. The CDR3 DNA is TGTGCCAGCACCGACATAAGCTGGAGGCGCTTGGACTTC. This encodes CASTDISWRRLDF.

This chain links TRBV12-5 with TRBJ2-3; TRBD1 matches at 7 bases. Germline CDR1 and CDR2: LGHNT and FRNRAP. The CDR3 spans 16 residues. With V trimmed by 1 base and J by 0 bases, 4 bases remained unmatched. CDR3 region: CASGLGSTGSTDTQYF. The DNA for the CDR3 is TGTGCTAGTGGTTTGGGCTCGACAGGGAGCACAGATACGCAGTATTTT. The variable domain in full, with the rest retrieved from reference TRBV12-5 and TRBJ2-3, is DARVTQTPRHKVTEMGQEVTMRCQPILGHNTVFWYRQTMMQGLELLAYFRNRAPLDDSGMPKDRFSAEMPDATLATLKIQPSEPRDSAVYFCASGLGSTGSTDTQYFGPGTRLTVL.

This clone has more than one count but fewer than ten. The chain is built from TRBV6-5 and TRBJ1-3; 10 bases fit TRBD1. Trimming took 5 bases from V and 2 from J; bases not matched to a gene: 3. CDR1 is MNHEY and CDR2 is SVGAGI in the germline V gene. This CDR3 comprises 15 residues. This CDR3 reads CASSRDRGAGNTIYF. CDR3 bases: TGTGCCAGCAGTAGGGACAGGGGAGCTGGAAACACCATATATTTT.

The gene calls are TRBV5-1 and TRBJ2-1, with 9 bases lining up with TRBD1. With V trimmed by 4 bases and J by 8 bases, 13 bases remained unmatched. The CDR3 runs 16 residues. Germline V gene lookup returns CDR1 SGHRS and CDR2 YFSETQ. The CDR3, as DNA: TGCGCCAGCAGCCCCACAGGGGGCTTTTCGAGCGATGAGCAGTTCTTC. Translated: CASSPTGGFSSDEQFF. Looking up the rest from reference TRBV5-1 and TRBJ2-1 gives the full variable domain: KAGVTQTPRYLIKTRGQQVTLSCSPISGHRSVSWYQQTPGQGLQFLFEYFSETQRNKGNFPGRFSGRQFSNSRSEMNVSTLELGDSALYLCASSPTGGFSSDEQFFGPGTRLTVL.

This chain uses TRBV7-9 with TRBJ1-2; unclear D gene. CDR1 is SEHNR, CDR2 FQNEAQ, per germline (reference sequence). V was cut by 6 bases and J by 0 bases, with 11 bases left in between. This CDR3 is built from 14 residues. The DNA for the CDR3 is TGTGCCAGCAGGTCAACCGGGACTAACTATGGCTACACCTTC. This codes for CASRSTGTNYGYTF. The full variable domain, with the rest looked up from reference TRBV7-9 and TRBJ1-2, is DTGVSQNPRHKITKRGQNVTFRCDPISEHNRLYWYRQTLGQGPEFLTYFQNEAQLEKSRLLSDRFSAERPKGSFSTLEIQRTEQGDSAMYLCASRSTGTNYGYTFGSGTRLTVV.

The chain links TRBV2 to TRBJ1-5; no clear D. The length of the CDR3 is 13 residues. Germline CDR1 and CDR2: SNHLY and FYNNEI. Trimming cost V 8 bases and J 0 bases, with 8 bases left between them. Written as DNA, the CDR3 is TGTGCCAGCTCCAGATATAGCAATCAGCCCCAGCATTTT. Translation: CASSRYSNQPQHF.

The chain has TRBV5-5 and TRBJ1-2; TRBD1 matches 9 bases. The CDR3 runs 16 residues. From germline, CDR1 is SGHKS and CDR2 YYEKEE (reference sequence). V shed 2 bases and J 8 bases; nucleotides not matched to a gene: 13. The CDR3 is CASSLYSGTGRGGYTF. DNA for the CDR3: TGTGCCAGCAGCTTATATTCCGGGACAGGGAGGGGCGGCTACACCTTC.

The J gene is TRBJ2-7, the V gene TRBV2; TRBD1 might be the D (6 bases). Germline values: CDR1 SNHLY, CDR2 FYNNEI. The V and J ends lost 7 bases and 0 bases respectively, with 16 bases between them. The CDR3 sequence is 15 residues long. CDR3 sequence (DNA): TGTGCCAGCACCTTTACCCAGGGGTTCTCCTACGAGCAGTACTTC. This gives the protein CASTFTQGFSYEQYF.

The genes are TRBV15 and TRBJ2-7; TRBD2 matches at 10 bases. The germline V gene has CDR1 LNHNV and CDR2 YYDKDF (reference sequence). V was clipped by 2 bases and J by 0 bases; unmatched bases: 4. The CDR3 runs to 16 residues. The CDR3 DNA sequence: TGTGCCACCAGCAGACCGTTAGCGGGAGGCTCCTACGAGCAGTACTTC. Translating it yields CATSRPLAGGSYEQYF. Full variable domain (missing parts from reference TRBV15 and TRBJ2-7): DAMVIQNPRYQVTQFGKPVTLSCSQTLNHNVMYWYQQKSSQAPKLLFHYYDKDFNNEADTPDNFQSRRPNTSFCFLDIRSPGLGDTAMYLCATSRPLAGGSYEQYFGPGTRLTVT.

The chain recombines TRBV11-2 with TRBJ2-7; the match to TRBD2 covers 12 bases. The CDR3 is 16 amino acids. V lost 2 bases to trimming and J lost 7 bases; unmatched junction nucleotides: 9. Germline V gene sequence: CDR1 SGHAT, CDR2 FQNNGV. The CDR3 DNA is TGTGCCAGCAGCTTAACCTTGACTAGCGGGAGCTATGAGCAGTACTTC. This encodes CASSLTLTSGSYEQYF.

The chain uses TRBV23-1 and TRBJ2-5; D ambiguous. TRBV23-1 is annotated as an ORF whose role is uncertain. The CDR3 is 15 amino acids. V lost 6 bases to trimming and J lost 4 bases, with 18 bases between them. CDR3 loop: CASSHLVSFRETQYF. CDR3 DNA: TGCGCCAGCAGCCACCTTGTGAGTTTTAGAGAGACCCAGTACTTC.

This clone was picked up many times. The chain recombines TRBV25-1 with TRBJ2-1; TRBD1 matches 10 bases. There are 14 residues in the CDR3. The germline CDR1 and CDR2 sequences are MGHDK and SYGVNS. Trimming at V came to 8 bases and at J to 6 bases, leaving 7 bases not matched to a gene. CDR3 DNA sequence: TGTGCCAGCCCTACCGGGACAGGGGTCAATGAGCAGTTCTTC. It codes for CASPTGTGVNEQFF.

This chain links TRBV7-8 with TRBJ1-2, with D possibly matching TRBD1 (5 bases). CDR1 and CDR2 from the germline V gene are SGHVS and FQNEAQ. The V end was cut by 4 bases, the J end by 7 bases, with 10 bases between. The CDR3 is made up of 12 amino acids. The CDR3 coding sequence is TGTGCCAGCAGCTCGTCAGGGTTTGGCTACACCTTC. The encoded protein is CASSSSGFGYTF. Full variable domain (outside the CDR3, taken from reference TRBV7-8 and TRBJ1-2): GAGVSQSPRYKVAKRGQDVALRCDPISGHVSLFWYQQALGQGPEFLTYFQNEAQLDKSGLPSDRFFAERPEGSVSTLKIQRTQQEDSAVYLCASSSSGFGYTFGSGTRLTVV.

This chain joins TRBV19 and TRBJ2-4; maybe TRBD2 (6 bases). CDR1 LNHDA and CDR2 SQIVND come from the germline V gene (reference sequence). The CDR3 totals 13 residues. V was trimmed by 3 bases and J by 6 bases, leaving 9 bases between them. CDR3 sequence reads: CASSMGGPNIQYF. CDR3 coding DNA: TGTGCCAGTAGTATGGGGGGTCCAAACATTCAGTACTTC.